The clone carrying this T cell receptor (beta chain) was seen ten or more times. The antigen is not known. The sample originates from a study of response to subunit inactivated influenza vaccine. General study points: A suggestion made by the authors is that each seasonal influenza vaccination recruits few new T cells.

V was shortened by 6 bases and J by 7 bases, with 19 bases between the two germline ends. The CDR3 loop spans 16 amino acids. Germline V gene sequence: CDR1 SNHLY, CDR2 FYNNEI. TCRdb analysed the RT-PCR reads with MiXCR anew, one entry per CDR3 protein. The table lists fewer than 750,000 distinct CDR3 sequences, 14% of them singletons. The specimen comprised PBMCs from blood, sampled less than 13 days after vaccination. The source of this sequence is a man aged 50 to 60 who received an inactivated influenza vaccine. The chain is built from TRBV2 and TRBJ1-6, with D tentatively TRBD1 (6 bases). CDR3 sequence (DNA): TGTGCCAGCAGCCAACTACAGGGCGCCAAAAATTCACCCCTCCACTTT. Encoded protein: CASSQLQGAKNSPLHF. Full variable domain (missing parts from reference TRBV2 and TRBJ1-6): EPEVTQTPSHQVTQMGQEVILRCVPISNHLYFYWYRQILGQKVEFLVSFYNNEISEKSEIFDDQFSVERPDGSNFTLKIRSTKLEDSAMYFCASSQLQGAKNSPLHFGNGTRLTVT.